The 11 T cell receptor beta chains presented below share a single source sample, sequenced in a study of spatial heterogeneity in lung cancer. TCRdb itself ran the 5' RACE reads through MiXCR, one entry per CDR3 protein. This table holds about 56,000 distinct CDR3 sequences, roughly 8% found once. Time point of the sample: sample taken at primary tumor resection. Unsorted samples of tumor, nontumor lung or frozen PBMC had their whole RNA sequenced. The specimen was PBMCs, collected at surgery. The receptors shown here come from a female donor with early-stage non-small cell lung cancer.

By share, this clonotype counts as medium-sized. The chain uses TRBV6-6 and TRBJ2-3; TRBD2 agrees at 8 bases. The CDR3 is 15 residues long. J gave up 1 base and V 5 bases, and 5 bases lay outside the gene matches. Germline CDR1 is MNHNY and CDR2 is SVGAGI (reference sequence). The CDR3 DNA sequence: TGTGCCAGCAGTGTCCCGGGAGGGGGCACAGATACGCAGTATTTT. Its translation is CASSVPGGGTDTQYF.

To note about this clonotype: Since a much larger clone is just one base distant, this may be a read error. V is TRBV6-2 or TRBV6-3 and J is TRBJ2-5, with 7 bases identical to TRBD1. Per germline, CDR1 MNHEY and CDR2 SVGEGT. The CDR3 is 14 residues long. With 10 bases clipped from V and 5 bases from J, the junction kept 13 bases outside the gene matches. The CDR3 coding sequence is TGTGCCACCTTCTATTCTACAGGGGACGAGACCCAGTACTTC. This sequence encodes CATFYSTGDETQYF.

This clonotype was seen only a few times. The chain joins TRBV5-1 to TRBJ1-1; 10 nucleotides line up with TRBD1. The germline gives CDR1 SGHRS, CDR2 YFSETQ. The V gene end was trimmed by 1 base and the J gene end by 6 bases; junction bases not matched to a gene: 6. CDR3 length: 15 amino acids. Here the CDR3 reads CASSLQGQGGSEAFF. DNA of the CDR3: TGCGCCAGCAGCTTGCAAGGACAGGGGGGATCTGAAGCTTTCTTT.

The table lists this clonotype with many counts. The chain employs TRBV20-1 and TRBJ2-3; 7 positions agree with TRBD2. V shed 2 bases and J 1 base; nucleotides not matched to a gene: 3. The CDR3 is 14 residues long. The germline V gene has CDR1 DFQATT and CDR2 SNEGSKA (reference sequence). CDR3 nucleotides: TGCAGTGCTAGAACTAGCGTCGGCACAGATACGCAGTATTTT. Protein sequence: CSARTSVGTDTQYF.

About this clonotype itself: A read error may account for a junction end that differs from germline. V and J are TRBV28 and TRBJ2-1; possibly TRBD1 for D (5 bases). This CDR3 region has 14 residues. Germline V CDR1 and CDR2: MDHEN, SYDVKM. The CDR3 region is CACSLQGDYNEQFF. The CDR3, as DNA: TGTGCCTGCAGTTTGCAGGGCGACTACAATGAGCAGTTCTTC.

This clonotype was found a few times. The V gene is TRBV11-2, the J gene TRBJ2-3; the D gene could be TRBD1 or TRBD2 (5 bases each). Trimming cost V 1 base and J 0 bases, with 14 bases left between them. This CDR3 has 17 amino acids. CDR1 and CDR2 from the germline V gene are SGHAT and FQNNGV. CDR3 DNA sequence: TGTGCCAGCAGCTTAGGGGGATCGGGGCCTAGCACAGATACGCAGTATTTT. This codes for CASSLGGSGPSTDTQYF.

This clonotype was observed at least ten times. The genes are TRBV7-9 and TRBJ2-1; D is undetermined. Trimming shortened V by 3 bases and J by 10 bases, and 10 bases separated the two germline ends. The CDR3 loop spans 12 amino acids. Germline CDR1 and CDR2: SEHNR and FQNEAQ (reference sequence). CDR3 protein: CASSLQAGEQFF. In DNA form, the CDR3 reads TGTGCCAGCAGCTTGCAGGCTGGGGAGCAGTTCTTC.

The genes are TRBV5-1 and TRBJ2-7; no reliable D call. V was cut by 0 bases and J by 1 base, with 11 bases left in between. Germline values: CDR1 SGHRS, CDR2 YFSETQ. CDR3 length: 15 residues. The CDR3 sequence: CASSLGRLRSYEQYF. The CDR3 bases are TGCGCCAGCAGCTTGGGACGGCTCCGGTCCTACGAGCAGTACTTC.

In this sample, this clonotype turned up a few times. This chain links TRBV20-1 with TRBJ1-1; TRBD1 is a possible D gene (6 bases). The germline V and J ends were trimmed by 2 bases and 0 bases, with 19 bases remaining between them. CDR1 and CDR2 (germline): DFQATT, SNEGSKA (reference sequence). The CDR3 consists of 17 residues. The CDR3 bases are TGCAGTGCTAGAATAGACGGACGGGGGGGCATGAACACTGAAGCTTTCTTT. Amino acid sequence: CSARIDGRGGMNTEAFF.

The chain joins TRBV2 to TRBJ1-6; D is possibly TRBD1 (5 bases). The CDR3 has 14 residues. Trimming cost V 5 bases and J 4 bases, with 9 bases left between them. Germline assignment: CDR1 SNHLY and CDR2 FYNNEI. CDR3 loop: CASSSTAYNSPLHF. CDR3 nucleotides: TGTGCCAGCAGTTCGACAGCGTATAATTCACCCCTCCACTTT.

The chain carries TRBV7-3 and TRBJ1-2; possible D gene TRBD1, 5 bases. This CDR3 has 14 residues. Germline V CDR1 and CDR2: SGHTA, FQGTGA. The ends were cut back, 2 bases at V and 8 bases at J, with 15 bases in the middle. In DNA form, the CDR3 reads TGTGCCAGCAGCTTACCCGGCAGGGTGGAGGGCTACACCTTC. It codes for CASSLPGRVEGYTF. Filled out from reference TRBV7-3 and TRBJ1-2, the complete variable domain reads GAGVSQTPSNKVTEKGKYVELRCDPISGHTALYWYRQSLGQGPEFLIYFQGTGAADDSGLPNDRFFAVRPEGSVSTLKIQRTERGDSAVYLCASSLPGRVEGYTFGSGTRLTVV.